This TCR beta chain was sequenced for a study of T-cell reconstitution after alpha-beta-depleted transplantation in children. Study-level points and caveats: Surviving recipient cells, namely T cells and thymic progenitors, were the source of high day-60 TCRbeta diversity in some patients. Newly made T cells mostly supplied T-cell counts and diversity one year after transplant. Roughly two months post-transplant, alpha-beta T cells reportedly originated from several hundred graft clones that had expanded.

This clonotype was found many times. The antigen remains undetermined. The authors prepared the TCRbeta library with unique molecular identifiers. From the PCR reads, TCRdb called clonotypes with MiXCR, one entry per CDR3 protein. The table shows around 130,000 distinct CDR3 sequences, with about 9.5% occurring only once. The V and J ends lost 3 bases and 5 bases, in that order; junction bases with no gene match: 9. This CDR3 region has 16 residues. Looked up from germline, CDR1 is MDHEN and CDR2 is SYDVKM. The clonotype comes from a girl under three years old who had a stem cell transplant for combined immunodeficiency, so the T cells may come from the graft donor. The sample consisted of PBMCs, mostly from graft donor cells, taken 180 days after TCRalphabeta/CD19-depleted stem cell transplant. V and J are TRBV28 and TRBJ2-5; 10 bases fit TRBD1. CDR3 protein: CASSFGTGTGDETQYF. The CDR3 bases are TGTGCCAGCAGTTTTGGAACCGGGACAGGGGATGAGACCCAGTACTTC.